Shown below are 22 T cell receptor beta chains from a single sample sequenced in a study of a mutant IDH1 vaccine in newly diagnosed glioma. Some clones are missing from TCRdb's copy, which holds only in-frame ones; the method was immunoSEQ multiplex PCR. This sample carries around 88,000 clones, around three quarters of them seen once, and the ten largest clones take over 6.5%. Time point defined: baseline, week 1 (first vaccination visit). Documented treatment: pre-vaccination baseline after standard-of-care therapy. Specimen: PBMCs, collected from a glioma patient treated with radiotherapy, temozolomide or both. The receptors were sampled from a man aged 35 to 55 with glioma.

The genes are TRBV6-6 and TRBJ2-3; 10 positions match TRBD1. Trimming took 4 bases from V and 3 from J; bases not matched to a gene: 7. CDR3 length: 16 residues. Germline CDR1 MNHNY, CDR2 SVGAGI (reference sequence). Here the CDR3 reads CASSSTGTGDTDTQYF. The CDR3 DNA reads TGTGCCAGCAGTTCCACCGGGACAGGGGATACAGATACGCAGTATTTT.

The V and J genes are TRBV5-6 and TRBJ1-1; 7 nucleotides match TRBD1. Germline-derived CDR1 and CDR2 are SGHDT and YYEEEE. The V gene end was trimmed by 4 bases and the J gene end by 6 bases; junction bases not matched to a gene: 9. The CDR3 length is 14 residues. The CDR3 DNA follows: TGTGCCAGCAGCCCAATGACAGGGAAGGCTGAAGCTTTCTTT. Translation gives CASSPMTGKAEAFF.

This clone was detected only a few times. The CDR3 DNA follows: TGTGCCACCAGCAGAGACCCCGACTCCTGGAACACTGAAGCTTTCTTT. Protein: CATSRDPDSWNTEAFF. This chain connects TRBV15 to TRBJ1-1; D is uncertain. CDR3 length: 16 amino acids. Deletions cut 0 bases from V and 1 base from J, with 12 bases between. Germline lookup yields CDR1 LNHNV and CDR2 YYDKDF (reference sequence).

The chain recombines TRBV27 with TRBJ2-1, with TRBD1 matching over 8 bases. The CDR3 has 14 residues. The V and J ends lost 9 bases and 7 bases, in that order; junction bases with no gene match: 11. From germline, CDR1 is MNHEY and CDR2 SMNVEV (reference sequence). The CDR3 DNA reads TGTGCCAGGATACAGGGGGGTCCAGGGAATGAGCAGTTCTTC. Protein: CARIQGGPGNEQFF.

Points on this clone: A junction boundary mismatches the germline segment, possibly from a read error. J is TRBJ2-2 and V is TRBV29-1, with 8 positions matching TRBD1. The germline V gene has CDR1 SQVTM and CDR2 ANQGSEA. The CDR3 is 13 residues long. CDR3 region: CSARTGNAGELFF. The CDR3 DNA is TGCAGCGCCCGGACAGGGAACGCCGGGGAGCTGTTTTTT.

This sequence joins TRBV30 and TRBJ2-7, with a tentative D call TRBD1 (6 bases). Germline V gene lookup returns CDR1 GTSNPN and CDR2 SVGIG (reference sequence). The CDR3 is made up of 13 amino acids. With 0 bases removed from V and 6 bases from J, the gap between germline ends came to 12 bases. CDR3 region: CAWSVRTGFEQYF. CDR3 sequence (DNA): TGTGCCTGGAGTGTACGAACAGGGTTCGAGCAGTACTTC.

CDR3 protein: CASSGRLAGGPSGELFF. In DNA form, the CDR3 reads TGTGCCAGCAGCGGCCGCCTAGCGGGAGGGCCGTCCGGGGAGCTGTTTTTT. The J gene is TRBJ2-2, the V gene TRBV5-5; 12 bases are shared with TRBD2. V trimming: 4 bases; J trimming: 6 bases; junction bases outside the gene matches: 10. Germline CDR1 SGHKS, CDR2 YYEKEE (reference sequence). The CDR3 spans 17 residues.

J is TRBJ2-5 and V is TRBV5-1; maybe TRBD2 (5 bases). CDR1 and CDR2 from the germline V gene are SGHRS and YFSETQ. The CDR3 has 15 amino acids. V lost 1 base and J lost 2, with 12 bases in between. Written as DNA, the CDR3 is TGCGCCAGCAGCTTGCGAGGGTTCGGGCAAGAGACCCAGTACTTC. As protein: CASSLRGFGQETQYF.

V usage is TRBV5-6 and J usage is TRBJ1-5, with D possibly TRBD1 on 5 matching bases. V lost 2 bases and J lost 1, with 13 bases in between. The CDR3 totals 16 residues. Germline values: CDR1 SGHDT, CDR2 YYEEEE. This chain's CDR3 is CASSFRGVNSNQPQHF. The CDR3 DNA is TGTGCCAGCAGCTTTCGGGGGGTGAACAGCAATCAGCCCCAGCATTTT.

This chain uses TRBV5-1 with TRBJ2-3; unclear D gene. The CDR3 contains 13 residues. Per germline, CDR1 SGHRS and CDR2 YFSETQ. V lost 4 bases to trimming and J lost 2 bases, with 8 bases between them. Here the CDR3 reads CASSGEVTDTQYF. CDR3 sequence (DNA): TGCGCCAGCAGCGGTGAAGTCACAGATACGCAGTATTTT.

The chain is built from TRBV6-1 and TRBJ2-3; D is undetermined. CDR3 length: 11 residues. Trimming stripped 4 bases from V and 6 bases from J, with 5 bases between. From germline, CDR1 is MNHNS and CDR2 SASEGT. CDR3 sequence: CASSGGDTQYF. As DNA, the CDR3 is TGTGCCAGCAGTGGTGGGGATACGCAGTATTTT.

The chain has TRBV6-7 and TRBJ1-4, with a possible D match to TRBD1 (6 bases). TRBV6-7 is an open reading frame whose function is uncertain. The V and J ends lost 2 bases and 8 bases respectively, with 18 bases between them. The CDR3 totals 16 residues. CDR3 amino acids: CASSYPRGGVWEKLFF. The CDR3 nucleotides are TGTGCCAGCAGTTACCCGAGGGGGGGGGTATGGGAAAAACTGTTTTTT.

The rearrangement links TRBV4-2 to TRBJ1-3, with 7 positions matching TRBD1. Germline V gives CDR1 LGHNA, CDR2 YNFKEQ. V was clipped by 0 bases and J by 7 bases; unmatched bases: 12. The CDR3 length is 17 residues. Here the CDR3 reads CASSQDPPRGLRNTIYF. In DNA, the CDR3 is TGTGCCAGCAGCCAAGATCCCCCGAGGGGGCTTAGGAACACCATATATTTT.

The chain couples TRBV10-3 to TRBJ2-7; D remains unclear. The CDR3 consists of 12 residues. V was cut by 1 base and J by 0 bases, with 1 base left in between. Germline assignment: CDR1 ENHRY and CDR2 SYGVKD. The CDR3 DNA follows: TGTGCCATCAGTGAGTACTCCTACGAGCAGTACTTC. This translates into CAISEYSYEQYF.

The rearrangement links TRBV2 to TRBJ2-7, with D unclear. Germline V gene lookup returns CDR1 SNHLY and CDR2 FYNNEI. CDR3 length: 14 residues. V was cut by 2 bases and J by 2 bases, with 10 bases left in between. In nucleotides, the CDR3 is TGTGCCAGCAGTGAATTGGGCGGACCCTACGAGCAGTACTTC. It translates to CASSELGGPYEQYF.

V and J are TRBV4-2 and TRBJ2-7; TRBD1 is a possible D gene (5 bases). Germline values: CDR1 LGHNA, CDR2 YNFKEQ. Trimming pared 0 bases from V and 6 bases from J, leaving 9 bases between. The CDR3 totals 13 residues. CDR3 region: CASSQEIDSEQYF. The CDR3 bases are TGTGCCAGCAGCCAAGAAATAGACAGCGAGCAGTACTTC.

The chain links TRBV5-1 to TRBJ2-1; D gene unclear. Germline assignment: CDR1 SGHRS and CDR2 YFSETQ. Trimming shortened V by 0 bases and J by 8 bases, and 15 bases separated the two germline ends. The CDR3 is made up of 15 amino acids. CDR3 DNA sequence: TGCGCCAGCAGCTTGGAAAGTAAGGGCGGCTATGAGCAGTTCTTC. Translation gives CASSLESKGGYEQFF.

The chain carries TRBV7-8 and TRBJ1-6; tentative D call: TRBD1 (6 bases). Germline V gene sequence: CDR1 SGHVS, CDR2 FQNEAQ. V was trimmed by 2 bases and J by 6 bases, leaving 8 bases between them. The CDR3 extends over 14 amino acids. CDR3 DNA sequence: TGTGCCAGCAGCTTACAAGGGGGTAATTCACCCCTCCACTTT. Encoded protein: CASSLQGGNSPLHF.

This chain joins TRBV4-2 and TRBJ2-5; 12 positions match TRBD2. The CDR3 contains 16 residues. Germline V gene sequence: CDR1 LGHNA, CDR2 YNFKEQ. Unmatched junction bases numbered 4, after V lost 0 bases and J lost 5 bases. The CDR3 DNA follows: TGTGCCAGCAGCCAAGAAACTAGCGGGGGGTGGGAGACCCAGTACTTC. It translates to CASSQETSGGWETQYF.

This chain uses TRBV19 with TRBJ2-4; 8 bases fit TRBD1. The trim removed 3 bases at V and 7 bases at J, leaving 5 bases unmatched. Germline assignment: CDR1 LNHDA and CDR2 SQIVND (reference sequence). CDR3 size: 14 residues. The CDR3 DNA sequence: TGTGCCAGTAGTATTCCAGGGGGCCCCAACATTCAGTACTTC. This codes for CASSIPGGPNIQYF.

The genes are TRBV19 and TRBJ2-5, with 10 nucleotides matching TRBD2. The CDR3 is 14 amino acids. Germline V gives CDR1 LNHDA, CDR2 SQIVND (reference sequence). J was trimmed by 5 bases and V by 5 bases; bases with no gene match: 5. The CDR3 protein is CASSPGLASETQYF. CDR3 coding DNA: TGTGCCAGTAGTCCGGGACTAGCGTCGGAGACCCAGTACTTC.

The chain combines TRBV10-3 with TRBJ2-7; 7 bases map to TRBD2. V was pared by 4 bases and J by 2 bases, with 8 bases of the junction left unmatched. The CDR3 totals 15 residues. The germline CDR1 and CDR2 sequences are ENHRY and SYGVKD. The CDR3 coding sequence is TGTGCCATCAGTGTCGGGACGGGGGGAGCCTACGAGCAGTACTTC. This gives the protein CAISVGTGGAYEQYF.